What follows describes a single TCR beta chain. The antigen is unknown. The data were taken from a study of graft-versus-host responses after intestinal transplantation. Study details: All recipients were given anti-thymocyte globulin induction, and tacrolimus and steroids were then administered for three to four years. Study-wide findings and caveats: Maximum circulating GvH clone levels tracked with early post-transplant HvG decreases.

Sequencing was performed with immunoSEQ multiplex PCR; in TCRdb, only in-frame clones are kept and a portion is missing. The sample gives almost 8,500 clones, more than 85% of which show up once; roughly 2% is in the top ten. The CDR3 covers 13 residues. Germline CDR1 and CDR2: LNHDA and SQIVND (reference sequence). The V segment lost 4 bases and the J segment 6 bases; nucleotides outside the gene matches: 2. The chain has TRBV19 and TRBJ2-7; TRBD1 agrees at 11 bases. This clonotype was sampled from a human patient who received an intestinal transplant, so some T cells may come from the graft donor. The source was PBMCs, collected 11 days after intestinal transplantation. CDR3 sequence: CASSTGTGGEQYV. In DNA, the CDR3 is TGTGCCAGTAGTACCGGGACAGGGGGCGAGCAGTACGTC.